The 15 T cell receptor beta chains below come from one sample, sequenced in a study of vaccination effects on CD4 cells after COVID-19. Some clones are missing from TCRdb's copy, which holds only in-frame ones; the method was immunoSEQ multiplex PCR. Altogether tens of thousands of clones are present, approximately 70% being singletons, with the ten largest covering about 4.1%. Their target antigens are unknown. Sequencing in the ViraFEST assay came after antigen-specific CD4+ T cells had been expanded with viral peptide pools, which were used to stimulate PBMC. Around day 10 of culture, CD4+ T cells were separated out. Among the vaccine recipients, none had a prior SARS-CoV-2 infection, and nucleocapsid antibodies were negative. Sequenced here: CD4+ T cells from PBMCs cultured with HCoV-OC43 spike peptides, sampled before COVID-19 vaccination. Subset noted: HCoV-OC43 spike overlapping peptide pool stimulation. The origin of the receptors is a human donor who received a COVID-19 vaccine.

V usage is TRBV7-9 and J usage is TRBJ1-1; TRBD1 aligns across 9 bases. With V trimmed by 4 bases and J by 12 bases, 6 bases remained unmatched. The CDR3 is 12 residues long. The germline V gene has CDR1 SEHNR and CDR2 FQNEAQ (reference sequence). The CDR3 bases are TGTGCCAGCAGCTCAAGACAGGGGGAATCTTTCTTT. This sequence encodes CASSSRQGESFF.

The rearrangement joins TRBV24-1 to TRBJ2-4, with 10 positions matching TRBD1. The CDR3 loop spans 15 amino acids. V lost 5 bases and J lost 6; bases outside the gene matches: 6. CDR1 and CDR2 (germline): KGHDR, SFDVKD. The CDR3 coding sequence is TGTGCCACCAGTGCTACCGGGACAGGGGCAAACATTCAGTACTTC. Protein product: CATSATGTGANIQYF.

Concerning this clone: This same CDR3 is encoded by further DNA sequences in the sample. The chain uses TRBV7-2 and TRBJ2-5; 10 bases are shared with TRBD2. Germline trimming cut 4 bases from V and 1 base from J; bases unmatched to any gene: 6. Per the germline V gene, CDR1 is SGHTA and CDR2 is FQGNSA. This CDR3 spans 16 amino acids. CDR3 loop: CASSSGLAGGQETQYF. The CDR3 DNA sequence: TGTGCCAGCAGCTCCGGTTTAGCGGGGGGCCAAGAGACCCAGTACTTC. The complete variable domain, with remaining parts taken from reference TRBV7-2 and TRBJ2-5, reads GAGVSQSPSNKVTEKGKDVELRCDPISGHTALYWYRQSLGQGLEFLIYFQGNSAPDKSGLPSDRFSAERTGGSVSTLTIQRTQQEDSAVYLCASSSGLAGGQETQYFGPGTRLLVL.

The chain has TRBV18 and TRBJ2-7; TRBD1 matches 11 bases. The CDR3 is 15 amino acids. The germline CDR1 and CDR2 sequences are KGHSH and LQKENI. The trim removed 2 bases at V and 2 bases at J, leaving 2 bases unmatched. CDR3 nucleotide sequence: TGTGCCAGCTCACCAGGGACAGGGGGTCCCTACGAGCAGTACGTC. Protein: CASSPGTGGPYEQYV.

The chain combines TRBV12-5 with TRBJ2-2; TRBD2 aligns across 9 bases. V lost 2 bases to trimming and J lost 5 bases; unmatched junction nucleotides: 3. The CDR3 is 15 residues long. Germline loops: CDR1 LGHNT, CDR2 FRNRAP. CDR3 sequence reads: CASGLQAGGTGELFF. The CDR3 DNA follows: TGTGCTAGTGGTTTGCAGGCGGGGGGGACCGGGGAGCTGTTTTTT.

The count of this clone is one. The chain couples TRBV19 to TRBJ2-2, with 7 bases fitting TRBD2. This CDR3 is 16 amino acids long. Germline values: CDR1 LNHDA, CDR2 SQIVND (reference sequence). The V gene end was trimmed by 4 bases and the J gene end by 2 bases; junction bases not matched to a gene: 7. The CDR3 spells CASSTFRTSNTGELFF. The CDR3 DNA sequence: TGTGCCAGTAGTACCTTTCGGACTAGTAACACCGGGGAGCTGTTTTTT.

V gene TRBV4-1 combines with J gene TRBJ2-3; D unclear. CDR1 and CDR2 (germline): MGHRA, YSYEKL. The CDR3 loop spans 13 amino acids. V lost 1 base to trimming and J lost 4 bases, with 6 bases between them. The CDR3 DNA reads as TGCGCCAGCAGCCAAGTTTTAGCAGATACGCAGTATTTT. Protein: CASSQVLADTQYF.

The gene calls are TRBV24-1 and TRBJ2-6, with 8 bases fitting TRBD1. There are 16 residues in the CDR3. Germline CDR1 KGHDR, CDR2 SFDVKD. V dropped 4 bases and J dropped 0; count of bases not matched to a gene: 1. CDR3 residues: CATSDTGGSGANVLTF. The CDR3 nucleotides are TGTGCCACCAGTGACACAGGGGGCTCTGGGGCCAACGTCCTGACTTTC.

J is TRBJ1-2 and V is TRBV4-1; 8 bases map to TRBD1. Per the germline V gene, CDR1 is MGHRA and CDR2 is YSYEKL. CDR3 size: 13 residues. J lost 8 bases, V lost 3 bases, and 5 bases had no gene match. CDR3 nucleotides: TGCGCCAGCAGCCATGGACAGGGCGAAGGCTACACCTTC. Its translation is CASSHGQGEGYTF.

V is TRBV2 and J is TRBJ1-1; D ambiguous. CDR3 length: 13 amino acids. Germline V lookup: CDR1 SNHLY, CDR2 FYNNEI. Trimming shortened V by 7 bases and J by 2 bases, and 11 bases separated the two germline ends. The CDR3 DNA follows: TGTGCCAGCACCGCTGGACCAAACACTGAAGCTTTCTTT. Residues: CASTAGPNTEAFF.

V and J are TRBV6-4 and TRBJ1-2; D is perhaps TRBD1 (5 bases). CDR1 is MRHNA and CDR2 is SNTAGT in the germline V gene. The CDR3 sequence is 14 residues long. Trimming shortened V by 6 bases and J by 4 bases, and 15 bases separated the two germline ends. DNA of the CDR3: TGTGCCAGCAGGGGGCCCGGACCGCTCTATGGCTACACCTTC. Its protein product is CASRGPGPLYGYTF.

The V and J genes are TRBV6-5 and TRBJ1-5; no clear D. Trimming left V 0 bases short and J 3 bases short, with 3 bases between. The CDR3 runs to 13 residues. Germline V gene sequence: CDR1 MNHEY, CDR2 SVGAGI. CDR3 DNA sequence: TGTGCCAGCAGTTACTCTACCAATCAGCCCCAGCATTTT. Translating it yields CASSYSTNQPQHF.

The V gene is TRBV10-2, the J gene TRBJ1-5, with D uncertain. Germline V gene lookup returns CDR1 WSHSY and CDR2 SAAADI. The V gene lost 0 bases and the J gene lost 0 bases, with 6 bases spanning the gap. The CDR3 sequence is 15 residues long. The CDR3 DNA follows: TGCGCCAGCAGTGAGTCCCACAGTAGCAATCAGCCCCAGCATTTT. This encodes CASSESHSSNQPQHF.

The rearrangement links TRBV20-1 to TRBJ2-7, with no clear D. Germline-derived CDR1 and CDR2 are DFQATT and SNEGSKA (reference sequence). The CDR3 has 10 amino acids. The germline V and J ends were trimmed by 2 bases and 6 bases, with 5 bases remaining between them. CDR3 nucleotides: TGCAGTGCTAGAACACGCGAGCAGTACGTC. This codes for CSARTREQYV.

The chain uses TRBV19 and TRBJ2-6; TRBD1 aligns across 7 bases. The germline V gene has CDR1 LNHDA and CDR2 SQIVND (reference sequence). The CDR3 runs 17 residues. V lost 2 bases to trimming and J lost 4 bases; unmatched junction nucleotides: 8. CDR3 loop: CASSIPGRGYGANVLTF. The CDR3 region has the DNA TGTGCCAGTAGTATACCCGGCAGGGGGTACGGGGCCAACGTCCTGACTTTC.